These 25 T cell receptor beta chains were sequenced from one sample in a study of siplizumab effects on memory and regulatory T cells. Assay used: immunoSEQ multiplex PCR; TCRdb lists only in-frame clones, some missing. The data show about 62,000 clones, around 79% seen once. The sample taken for sequencing was memory CD4+ T cells sorted from blood. The source is a human donor in good health.

V usage is TRBV6-5 and J usage is TRBJ1-5; D is ambiguous. Trimming cost V 2 bases and J 0 bases, with 5 bases left between them. The germline V gene encodes CDR1 MNHEY and CDR2 SVGAGI. The CDR3 contains 14 residues. The CDR3 sequence: CASSYVSSNQPQHF. The CDR3 DNA is TGTGCCAGCAGTTACGTGTCTAGCAATCAGCCCCAGCATTTT.

This clone was picked up a small number of times. The genes are TRBV7-2 and TRBJ1-5; D uncertain. V lost 4 bases, J lost 0 bases, and 7 bases lay in between. The CDR3 has 14 residues. Per germline, CDR1 SGHTA and CDR2 FQGNSA. For the CDR3, the DNA is TGTGCCAGCAGCTGGACGGATAGCAATCAGCCCCAGCATTTT. Translation: CASSWTDSNQPQHF.

The chain combines TRBV15 with TRBJ2-7, with TRBD2 identical over 12 bases. Germline-derived CDR1 and CDR2 are LNHNV and YYDKDF (reference sequence). Trimming cost V 3 bases and J 3 bases; bases outside gene matches: 3. The CDR3 loop spans 15 amino acids. The CDR3 loop is CATSSELAGGYEQYF. DNA for the CDR3: TGTGCCACCAGCAGTGAACTAGCGGGGGGCTACGAGCAGTACTTC.

The rearrangement links TRBV28 to TRBJ1-2; possibly TRBD1 for D (6 bases). The germline V gene encodes CDR1 MDHEN and CDR2 SYDVKM. The CDR3 extends over 13 amino acids. V gave up 4 bases and J gave up 2 bases, with 8 bases separating them. CDR3 DNA sequence: TGTGCCAGCAGTTCCGGGACAAACTATGGCTACACCTTC. Translated, it gives CASSSGTNYGYTF.

The J gene is TRBJ1-5, the V gene TRBV10-1; tentatively, D is TRBD1 (5 bases). The CDR3 contains 13 residues. Trimming left V 7 bases short and J 3 bases short, with 10 bases between. The germline CDR1 and CDR2 sequences are WNHNN and SYGVQD (reference sequence). The CDR3 reads CASNGGPNQPQHF. DNA of the CDR3: TGCGCCAGCAATGGGGGTCCCAATCAGCCCCAGCATTTT.

The V gene is TRBV29-1, the J gene TRBJ2-5; 8 nucleotides match TRBD2. In germline, CDR1 is SQVTM, CDR2 ANQGSEA. The CDR3 runs 15 residues. The trim removed 4 bases at V and 4 bases at J, leaving 11 bases unmatched. The CDR3 coding sequence is TGCAGCGTTGGGCGCTATGCAACTAGCGGAGAGACCCAGTACTTC. The encoded protein is CSVGRYATSGETQYF.

The chain carries TRBV19 and TRBJ1-5; 9 bases match TRBD1. Germline V gene sequence: CDR1 LNHDA, CDR2 SQIVND (reference sequence). The CDR3 has 16 residues. V lost 5 bases, J lost 7 bases, and 12 bases stayed unmatched. The CDR3: CASSLPTGGGGQPQHF. The CDR3, as DNA: TGTGCCAGTAGTCTGCCCACAGGGGGCGGCGGACAGCCCCAGCATTTT.

V gene TRBV5-1 combines with J gene TRBJ1-5; D is ambiguous. This CDR3 spans 15 amino acids. V lost 0 bases to trimming and J lost 0 bases, with 7 bases between them. CDR1 SGHRS and CDR2 YFSETQ come from the germline V gene. CDR3 region: CASSLAGDSNQPQHF. In nucleotides, the CDR3 is TGCGCCAGCAGCTTGGCCGGGGATAGCAATCAGCCCCAGCATTTT.

The V and J genes are TRBV7-3 and TRBJ2-5; D is undetermined. Germline V lookup: CDR1 SGHTA, CDR2 FQGTGA. The CDR3 is 13 residues long. Trimming took 4 bases from V and 4 from J, leaving 10 bases between them. CDR3 loop: CASSSQRGETQYF. For the CDR3, the DNA is TGTGCCAGCAGCTCACAGCGTGGAGAGACCCAGTACTTC.

The V gene is TRBV6-5, the J gene TRBJ1-5; D unresolved. The germline CDR1 and CDR2 sequences are MNHEY and SVGAGI. This CDR3 spans 12 amino acids. V lost 6 bases and J lost 4, with 7 bases in between. The CDR3 sequence: CASRFPNQPQHF. For the CDR3, the DNA is TGTGCCAGCAGGTTCCCAAATCAGCCCCAGCATTTT.

DNA for the CDR3: TGTGCCAGCTCATACGACCACACAGATACGCAGTATTTT. Protein product: CASSYDHTDTQYF. The chain links TRBV6-5 to TRBJ2-3; D is unclear. The germline CDR1 and CDR2 sequences are MNHEY and SVGAGI. Trimming took 8 bases from V and 2 from J, leaving 11 bases between them. The CDR3 loop spans 13 amino acids.

In this sample, this clone turned up once. The chain uses TRBV5-1 and TRBJ2-6, with D tentatively TRBD2 (7 bases). The CDR3 has 17 residues. With 3 bases removed from V and 0 bases from J, the gap between germline ends came to 13 bases. Looked up from germline, CDR1 is SGHRS and CDR2 is YFSETQ. DNA for the CDR3: TGCGCCAGCAGCTCGGAGGGGGGGCTCTCTGGGGCCAACGTCCTGACTTTC. Protein product: CASSSEGGLSGANVLTF.

The sample holds a few counts of this clone. The CDR3 nucleotides read TGTGCCAGCCTGGGGACAGTTGCCTACGAGCAGTACTTC. Amino acids: CASLGTVAYEQYF. This chain joins TRBV28 and TRBJ2-7; the match to TRBD1 covers 7 bases. CDR3 length: 13 amino acids. Trimming cost V 8 bases and J 2 bases; bases outside gene matches: 6. CDR1 MDHEN and CDR2 SYDVKM come from the germline V gene.

The chain employs TRBV11-1 and TRBJ2-5; 13 bases line up with TRBD2. In germline, CDR1 is SGHAT, CDR2 FQDESV (reference sequence). This CDR3 spans 16 amino acids. V lost 6 bases and J lost 5; bases outside the gene matches: 9. Here the CDR3 reads CASRPTSGGARETQYF. The CDR3 DNA follows: TGTGCCAGCAGGCCAACTAGCGGGGGGGCCCGGGAGACCCAGTACTTC.

The rearrangement uses TRBV5-1 and TRBJ2-5; perhaps D is TRBD1 or TRBD2 (6 bases each). Trimming removed 5 bases from V and 4 bases from J, with 18 bases in between. The CDR3 is 15 amino acids. Looked up from germline, CDR1 is SGHRS and CDR2 is YFSETQ. The CDR3 reads CASSSSYGGGETQYF. CDR3 DNA: TGCGCCAGCAGTTCCTCGTACGGGGGCGGAGAGACCCAGTACTTC.

This chain connects TRBV6-1 to TRBJ2-3, with TRBD2 matching 10 bases. Germline values: CDR1 MNHNS, CDR2 SASEGT. This CDR3 has 14 residues. V shed 7 bases and J 6 bases; nucleotides not matched to a gene: 7. CDR3 DNA: TGTGCCAGCAACGAGCGGGGGGGCTCGGATACGCAGTATTTT. Encoded protein: CASNERGGSDTQYF.

J is TRBJ1-4 and V is TRBV2; D is perhaps TRBD1 (5 bases). The V end was cut by 3 bases, the J end by 8 bases, with 16 bases between. CDR3 length: 15 amino acids. Germline lookup yields CDR1 SNHLY and CDR2 FYNNEI. The CDR3: CASSDLGRVGEKLFF. Written as DNA, the CDR3 is TGTGCCAGCAGTGATTTAGGCAGGGTGGGAGAAAAACTGTTTTTT.

V gene TRBV9 combines with J gene TRBJ2-2, with TRBD2 as a possible D gene (6 bases). The V end was cut by 4 bases, the J end by 7 bases, with 14 bases between. CDR3 size: 14 residues. Germline V gives CDR1 SGDLS, CDR2 YYNGEE. The CDR3 loop is CASSIKTAGGELFF. CDR3 nucleotide sequence: TGTGCCAGCAGCATAAAGACAGCGGGCGGGGAGCTGTTTTTT.

J is TRBJ1-4 and V is TRBV5-1; the D is unclear. The CDR3 runs 14 residues. Trimming pared 5 bases from V and 3 bases from J, leaving 11 bases between. The V gene's germline CDR1 is SGHRS and CDR2 YFSETQ. In DNA form, the CDR3 reads TGCGCCAGCAGTCGGGGAGATCCTAATGAAAAACTGTTTTTT. The encoded protein is CASSRGDPNEKLFF.

The chain employs TRBV29-1 and TRBJ2-2; perhaps D is TRBD1 or TRBD2 (5 bases each). This CDR3 contains 14 residues. Germline loops: CDR1 SQVTM, CDR2 ANQGSEA. Trimming took off 4 bases at V and 4 bases at J, with 13 bases between the two ends. CDR3 sequence: CSVVSVGGTGELFF. DNA of the CDR3: TGCAGCGTTGTATCGGTTGGGGGCACCGGGGAGCTGTTTTTT.

The chain employs TRBV11-2 and TRBJ1-1; D gene unclear. CDR3 length equals 14 residues. V lost 4 bases to trimming and J lost 3 bases, with 12 bases between them. Germline CDR1 is SGHAT and CDR2 is FQNNGV. CDR3 sequence (DNA): TGTGCCAGCAGCTCCGGGCCTCGGGACACTGAAGCTTTCTTT. Translation: CASSSGPRDTEAFF.

The chain employs TRBV2 and TRBJ1-4; perhaps TRBD1 as D (5 bases). V lost 11 bases and J 0 bases, leaving 10 bases between the germline ends. Germline V gives CDR1 SNHLY, CDR2 FYNNEI. CDR3 length: 13 amino acids. CDR3 DNA: TGTGCCGGACACATAGCAACTAATGAAAAACTGTTTTTT. It specifies CAGHIATNEKLFF.

The V gene is TRBV19, the J gene TRBJ2-1; D is unclear. V was pared by 4 bases and J by 0 bases, with 7 bases between. From germline, CDR1 is LNHDA and CDR2 SQIVND (reference sequence). CDR3 length: 14 amino acids. The CDR3 coding sequence is TGTGCCAGTAGTAGAGGCTTCTCCTACAATGAGCAGTTCTTC. Amino acids: CASSRGFSYNEQFF.

This clone was seen more than once but under ten times. The chain links TRBV7-9 to TRBJ1-6, with D unresolved. Trimming cost V 5 bases and J 2 bases, with 10 bases left between them. Germline values: CDR1 SEHNR, CDR2 FQNEAQ (reference sequence). The length of the CDR3 is 15 residues. The CDR3 spells CASSPPATYNSPLHF. CDR3 sequence (DNA): TGTGCCAGCAGCCCTCCGGCCACCTATAATTCACCCCTCCACTTT.

The rearrangement joins TRBV27 to TRBJ2-7, with D unclear. The CDR3 runs 11 residues. CDR1 is MNHEY, CDR2 SMNVEV, per germline (reference sequence). The V end was cut by 6 bases, the J end by 7 bases, with 10 bases between. The CDR3 DNA reads as TGTGCCAGCAGGGGCACAGATGAGCAGTACTTC. The encoded protein is CASRGTDEQYF.